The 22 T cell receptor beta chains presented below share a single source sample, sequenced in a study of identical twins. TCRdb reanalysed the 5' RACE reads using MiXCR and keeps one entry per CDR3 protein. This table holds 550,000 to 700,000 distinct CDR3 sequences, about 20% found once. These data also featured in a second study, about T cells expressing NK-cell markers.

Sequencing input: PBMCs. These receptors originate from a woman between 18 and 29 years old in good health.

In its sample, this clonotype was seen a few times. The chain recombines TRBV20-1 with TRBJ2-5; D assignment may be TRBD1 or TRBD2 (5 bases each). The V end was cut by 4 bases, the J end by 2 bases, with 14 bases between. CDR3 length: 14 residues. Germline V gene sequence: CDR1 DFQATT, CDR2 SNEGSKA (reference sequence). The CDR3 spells CSANSGTEQETQYF. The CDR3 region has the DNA TGCAGTGCTAACTCAGGGACCGAACAAGAGACCCAGTACTTC.

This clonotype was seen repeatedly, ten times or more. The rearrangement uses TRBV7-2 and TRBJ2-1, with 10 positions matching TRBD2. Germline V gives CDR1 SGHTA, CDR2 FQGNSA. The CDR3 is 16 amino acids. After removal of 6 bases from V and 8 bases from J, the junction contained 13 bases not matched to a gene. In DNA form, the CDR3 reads TGTGCCAGCAGGTTACAAAGCGGGGGGGCCCCCGATGAGCAGTTCTTC. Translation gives CASRLQSGGAPDEQFF.

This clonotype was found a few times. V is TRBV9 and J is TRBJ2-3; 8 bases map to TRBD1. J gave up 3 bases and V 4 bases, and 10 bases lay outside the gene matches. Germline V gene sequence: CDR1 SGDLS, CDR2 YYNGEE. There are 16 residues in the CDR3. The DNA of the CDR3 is TGTGCCAGCAGCTCGCGGTCAGGGGGCGCGACAGATACGCAGTATTTT. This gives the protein CASSSRSGGATDTQYF.

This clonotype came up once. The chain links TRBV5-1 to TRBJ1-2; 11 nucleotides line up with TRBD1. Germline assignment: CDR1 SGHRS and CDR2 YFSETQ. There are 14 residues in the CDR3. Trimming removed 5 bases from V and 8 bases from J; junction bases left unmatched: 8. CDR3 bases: TGCGCCAGCAGTTTCGGACAGGGGGCGGTCGGCTACACCTTC. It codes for CASSFGQGAVGYTF.

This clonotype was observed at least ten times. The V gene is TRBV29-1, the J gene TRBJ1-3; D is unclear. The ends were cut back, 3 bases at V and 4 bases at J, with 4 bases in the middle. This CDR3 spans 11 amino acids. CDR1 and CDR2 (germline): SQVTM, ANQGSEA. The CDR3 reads CSVERGNTIYF. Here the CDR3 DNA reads TGCAGCGTTGAGAGGGGAAACACCATATATTTT. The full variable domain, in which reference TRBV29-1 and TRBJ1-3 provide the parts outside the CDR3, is SAVISQKPSRDICQRGTSLTIQCQVDSQVTMMFWYRQQPGQSLTLIATANQGSEATYESGFVIDKFPISRPNLTFSTLTVSNMSPEDSSIYLCSVERGNTIYFGEGSWLTVV.

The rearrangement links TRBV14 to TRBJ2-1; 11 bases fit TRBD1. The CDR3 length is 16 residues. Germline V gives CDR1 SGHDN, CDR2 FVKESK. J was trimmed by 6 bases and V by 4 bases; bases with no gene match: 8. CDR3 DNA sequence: TGTGCCAGCAGCCCCGCAGGACAGGGGGCTGGCAATGAGCAGTTCTTC. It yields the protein CASSPAGQGAGNEQFF.

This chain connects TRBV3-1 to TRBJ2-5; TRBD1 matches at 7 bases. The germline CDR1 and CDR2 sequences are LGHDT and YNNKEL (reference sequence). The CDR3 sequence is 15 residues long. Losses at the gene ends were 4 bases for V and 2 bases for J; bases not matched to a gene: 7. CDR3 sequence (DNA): TGTGCCAGCAGCCCGTGGACAGGTGGACAAGAGACCCAGTACTTC. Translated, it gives CASSPWTGGQETQYF.

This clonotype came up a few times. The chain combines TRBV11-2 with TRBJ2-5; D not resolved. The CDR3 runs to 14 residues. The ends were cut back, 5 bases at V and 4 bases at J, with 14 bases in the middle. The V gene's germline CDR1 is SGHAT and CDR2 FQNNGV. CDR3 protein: CASSPQLIAETQYF. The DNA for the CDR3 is TGTGCCAGCAGCCCGCAGTTGATCGCAGAGACCCAGTACTTC.

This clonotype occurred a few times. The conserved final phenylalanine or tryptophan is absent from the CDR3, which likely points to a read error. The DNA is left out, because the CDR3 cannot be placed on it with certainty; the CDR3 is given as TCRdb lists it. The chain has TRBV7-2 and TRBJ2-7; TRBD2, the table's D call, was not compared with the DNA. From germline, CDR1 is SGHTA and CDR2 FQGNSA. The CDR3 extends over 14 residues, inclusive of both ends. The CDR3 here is CASSLGPKAGGLIL.

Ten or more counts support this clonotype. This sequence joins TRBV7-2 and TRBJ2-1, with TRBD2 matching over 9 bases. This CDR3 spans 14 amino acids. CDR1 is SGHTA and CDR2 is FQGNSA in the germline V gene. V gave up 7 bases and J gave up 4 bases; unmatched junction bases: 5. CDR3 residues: CASTQTSGYNEQFF. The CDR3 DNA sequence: TGTGCCAGCACCCAGACTAGCGGTTACAATGAGCAGTTCTTC.

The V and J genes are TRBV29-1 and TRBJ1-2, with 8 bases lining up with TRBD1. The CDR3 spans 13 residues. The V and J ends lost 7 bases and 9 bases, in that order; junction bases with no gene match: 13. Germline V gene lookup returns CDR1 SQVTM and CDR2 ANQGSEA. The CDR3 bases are TGCAGCGGGGGGGGACAGGAGGCATCGAGCTACACCTTC. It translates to CSGGGQEASSYTF.

DNA for the CDR3: TGCAGTGCTAGCGAGGGTAGGATTGGGGCCCCCTACGAGCAGTACTTC. Residues: CSASEGRIGAPYEQYF. The chain combines TRBV20-1 with TRBJ2-7; D may match TRBD1 or TRBD2 (5 bases each). Trimming cost V 3 bases and J 2 bases, with 20 bases left between them. CDR1 and CDR2 (germline): DFQATT, SNEGSKA (reference sequence). This CDR3 is 16 amino acids long.

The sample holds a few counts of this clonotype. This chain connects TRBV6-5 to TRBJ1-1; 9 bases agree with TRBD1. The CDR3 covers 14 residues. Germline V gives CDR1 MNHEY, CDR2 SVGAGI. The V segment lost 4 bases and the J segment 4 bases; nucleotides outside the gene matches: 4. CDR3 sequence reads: CASSSVDRGTEAFF. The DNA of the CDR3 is TGTGCCAGCAGTTCCGTGGACAGGGGCACTGAAGCTTTCTTT.

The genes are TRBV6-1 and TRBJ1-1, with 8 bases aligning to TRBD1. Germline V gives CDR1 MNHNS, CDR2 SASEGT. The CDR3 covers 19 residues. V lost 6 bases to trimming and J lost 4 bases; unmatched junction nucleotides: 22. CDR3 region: CASSSHRWAGGPLGTEAFF. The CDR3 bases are TGTGCCAGCAGCAGCCACCGCTGGGCAGGGGGCCCCTTGGGCACTGAAGCTTTCTTT.

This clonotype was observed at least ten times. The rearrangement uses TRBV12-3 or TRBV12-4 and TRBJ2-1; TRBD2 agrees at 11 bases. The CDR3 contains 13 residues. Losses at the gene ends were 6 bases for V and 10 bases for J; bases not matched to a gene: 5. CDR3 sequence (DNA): TGTGCCAGCAGCGGACTAGCGGGTGGGGAGCAGTTCTTC. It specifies CASSGLAGGEQFF.

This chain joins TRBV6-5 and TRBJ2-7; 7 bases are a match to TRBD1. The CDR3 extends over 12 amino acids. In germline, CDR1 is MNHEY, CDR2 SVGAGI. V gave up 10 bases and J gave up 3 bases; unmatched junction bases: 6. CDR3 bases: TGTGCCACCCTCGACAGGGACTACGAGCAGTACTTC. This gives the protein CATLDRDYEQYF.

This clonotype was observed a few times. DNA of the CDR3: TGCAGTGCTAGAGATAGGAGGGGAGACGGGGAGACCCAGTACTTC. This translates into CSARDRRGDGETQYF. V is TRBV20-1 and J is TRBJ2-5; perhaps TRBD2 as D (6 bases). Looked up from germline, CDR1 is DFQATT and CDR2 is SNEGSKA (reference sequence). CDR3 length equals 15 residues. V lost 0 bases and J lost 5, with 16 bases in between.

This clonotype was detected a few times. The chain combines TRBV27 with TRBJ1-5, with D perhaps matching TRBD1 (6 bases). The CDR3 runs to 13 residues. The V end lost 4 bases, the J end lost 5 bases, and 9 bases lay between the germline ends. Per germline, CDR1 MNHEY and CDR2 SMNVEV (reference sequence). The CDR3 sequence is CASSYRADQPQHF. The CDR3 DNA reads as TGTGCCAGCAGTTACAGGGCGGATCAGCCCCAGCATTTT.

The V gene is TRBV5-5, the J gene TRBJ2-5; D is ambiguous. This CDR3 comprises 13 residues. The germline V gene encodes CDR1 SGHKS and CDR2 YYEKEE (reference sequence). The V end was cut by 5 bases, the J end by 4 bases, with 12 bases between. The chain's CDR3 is CASRFFHTETQYF. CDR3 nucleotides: TGTGCCAGCAGATTTTTCCACACAGAGACCCAGTACTTC.

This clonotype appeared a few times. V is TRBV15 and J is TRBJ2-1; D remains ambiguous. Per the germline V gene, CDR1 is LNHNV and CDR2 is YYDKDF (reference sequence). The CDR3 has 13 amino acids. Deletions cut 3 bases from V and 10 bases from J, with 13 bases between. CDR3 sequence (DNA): TGTGCCACCAGCAGCAGCACCCTCGGCGAGCAGTTCTTC. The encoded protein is CATSSSTLGEQFF. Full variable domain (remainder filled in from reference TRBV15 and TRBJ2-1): DAMVIQNPRYQVTQFGKPVTLSCSQTLNHNVMYWYQQKSSQAPKLLFHYYDKDFNNEADTPDNFQSRRPNTSFCFLDIRSPGLGDTAMYLCATSSSTLGEQFFGPGTRLTVL.

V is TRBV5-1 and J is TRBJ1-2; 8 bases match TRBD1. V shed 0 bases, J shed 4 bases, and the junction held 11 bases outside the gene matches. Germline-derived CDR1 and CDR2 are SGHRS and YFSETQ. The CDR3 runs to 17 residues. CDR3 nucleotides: TGCGCCAGCAGCTTGGCCAAGACGACAGGGGTCCCCTATGGCTACACCTTC. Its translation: CASSLAKTTGVPYGYTF. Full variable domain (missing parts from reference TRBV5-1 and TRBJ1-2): KAGVTQTPRYLIKTRGQQVTLSCSPISGHRSVSWYQQTPGQGLQFLFEYFSETQRNKGNFPGRFSGRQFSNSRSEMNVSTLELGDSALYLCASSLAKTTGVPYGYTFGSGTRLTVV.

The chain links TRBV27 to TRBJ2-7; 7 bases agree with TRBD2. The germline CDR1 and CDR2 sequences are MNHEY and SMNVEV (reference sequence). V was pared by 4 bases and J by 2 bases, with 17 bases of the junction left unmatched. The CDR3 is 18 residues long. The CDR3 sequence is CASSSNGVRLAEAYEQYF. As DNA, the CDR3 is TGTGCCAGCAGTTCTAATGGGGTGAGGCTAGCGGAAGCCTACGAGCAGTACTTC.